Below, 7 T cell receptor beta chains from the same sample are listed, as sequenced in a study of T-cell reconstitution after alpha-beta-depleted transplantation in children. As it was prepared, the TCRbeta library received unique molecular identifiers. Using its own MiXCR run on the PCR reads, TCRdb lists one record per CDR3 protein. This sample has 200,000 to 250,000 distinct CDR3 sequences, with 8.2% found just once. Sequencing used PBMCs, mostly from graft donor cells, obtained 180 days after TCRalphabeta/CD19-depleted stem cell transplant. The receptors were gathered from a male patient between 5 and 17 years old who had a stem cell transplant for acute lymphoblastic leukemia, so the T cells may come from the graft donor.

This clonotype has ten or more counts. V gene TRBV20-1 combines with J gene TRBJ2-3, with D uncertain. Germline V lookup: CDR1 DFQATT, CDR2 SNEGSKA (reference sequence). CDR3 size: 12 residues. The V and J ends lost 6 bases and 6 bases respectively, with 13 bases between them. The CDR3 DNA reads TGCAGTGCAACCTTCAGAGCGGATACGCAGTATTTT. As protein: CSATFRADTQYF.

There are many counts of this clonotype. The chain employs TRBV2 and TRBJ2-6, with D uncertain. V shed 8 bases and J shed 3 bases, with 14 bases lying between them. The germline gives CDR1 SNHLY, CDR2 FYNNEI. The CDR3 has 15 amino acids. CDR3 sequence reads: CASSGGLIGANVLTF. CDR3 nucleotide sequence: TGTGCCAGCTCCGGTGGGCTAATTGGGGCCAACGTCCTGACTTTC.

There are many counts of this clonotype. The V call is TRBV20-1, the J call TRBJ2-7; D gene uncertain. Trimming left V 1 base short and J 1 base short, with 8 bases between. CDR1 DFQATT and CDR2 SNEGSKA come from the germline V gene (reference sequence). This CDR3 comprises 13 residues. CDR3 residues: CSARVVGSYEQYF. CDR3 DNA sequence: TGCAGTGCTAGAGTTGTAGGATCCTACGAGCAGTACTTC.

The CDR3 region has the DNA TGTGCCAGCAGCTTGGATGCGGGGCGCATCGATGAGCAGTTCTTC. Amino acid sequence: CASSLDAGRIDEQFF. V and J are TRBV5-4 and TRBJ2-1, with D perhaps TRBD2 (6 bases). Trimming removed 0 bases from V and 8 bases from J, with 15 bases in between. CDR1 SGHNT and CDR2 YYREEE come from the germline V gene (reference sequence). The CDR3 sequence is 15 residues long.

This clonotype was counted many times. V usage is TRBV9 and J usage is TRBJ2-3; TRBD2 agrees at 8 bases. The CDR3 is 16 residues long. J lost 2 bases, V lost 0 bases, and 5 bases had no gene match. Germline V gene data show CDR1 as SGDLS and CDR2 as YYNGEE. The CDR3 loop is CASSVVGGGLTDTQYF. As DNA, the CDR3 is TGTGCCAGCAGCGTAGTCGGGGGGGGACTCACAGATACGCAGTATTTT.

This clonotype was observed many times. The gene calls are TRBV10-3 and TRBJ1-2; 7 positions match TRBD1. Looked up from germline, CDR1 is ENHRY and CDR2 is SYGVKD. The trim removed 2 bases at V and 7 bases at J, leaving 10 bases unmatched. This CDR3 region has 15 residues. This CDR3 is CAISEPQTGRSGYTF. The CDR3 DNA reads TGTGCCATCAGTGAGCCACAGACAGGGCGGAGTGGCTACACCTTC.

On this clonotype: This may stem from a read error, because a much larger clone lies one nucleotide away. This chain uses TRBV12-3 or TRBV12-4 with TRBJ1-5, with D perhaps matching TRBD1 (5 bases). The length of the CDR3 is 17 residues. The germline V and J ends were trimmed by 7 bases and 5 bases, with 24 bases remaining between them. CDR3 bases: TGTGCCAGCACCTCCGCGACGGGACCCCTTAAGGATCAGCCCCAGCATTTT. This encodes CASTSATGPLKDQPQHF.